The rows below give T cell receptor beta chains drawn from one sample of a study of cytomegalovirus exposure and HLA in healthy donors. Using immunoSEQ multiplex PCR, the repertoire was profiled, and TCRdb retains in-frame clones only, with some absent. The repertoire consists of around 94,000 clones, with roughly 80% occurring once and the leading ten covering more than 9.5%. Sample: PBMCs. The receptor source for this set is a male donor in good health and CMV-seropositive. Both conserved end residues are part of each CDR3. Each record gives: CDR3 DNA, CDR3 protein, J gene, clone size, V gene, D gene. D genes are given only for firm matches. Clone size, where shown, is once, few, many, or a class for clones that have expanded.

TGTGCCAGCTTTCCCTATGCAGGGGGCGCTGGGGCCAACGTCCTGACTTTC CASFPYAGGAGANVLTF TRBJ2-6 . TRBV18 TRBD1
TGTGCCAGCAGCTGGGGGCAAGAATACGGAATCACAGATACGCAGTATTTT CASSWGQEYGITDTQYF TRBJ2-3 . TRBV7-3 .
TGTGCCAGCAGTGAGGGATACTCCAGGCGGGGGAATGAGCAGTTCTTC CASSEGYSRRGNEQFF TRBJ2-1 . TRBV2 TRBD2
TGTGCTAGTGGTTTGTGGGGCCACACTGAAGCTTTCTTT CASGLWGHTEAFF TRBJ1-1 . TRBV12-5 .
TGTGCCAGCAGCCCCCGGCTAGCGGGAGGGTACGAGCAGTACTTC CASSPRLAGGYEQYF TRBJ2-7 . TRBV7-6 TRBD2
TGTGCCAGCAGTTACCCCGGTCAGCCCCAGCATTTT CASSYPGQPQHF TRBJ1-5 . TRBV6-6 .
TGTGCCAGCTCACCTCTAGGACAGGGATTACACACTGAAGCTTTCTTT CASSPLGQGLHTEAFF TRBJ1-1 few TRBV18 TRBD1
TGTGCCGTGAAGGACAGGTACACTGAAGCTTTCTTT CAVKDRYTEAFF TRBJ1-1 few TRBV19 TRBD1
TGTGCCAGCAGCTTACGGACTAGCGGAGGTAGAAATGAGCAGTTCTTC CASSLRTSGGRNEQFF TRBJ2-1 . TRBV7-3 TRBD2
TGTGCCAGCAGCTTAACGCCGGGGATGAACACTGAAGCTTTCTTT CASSLTPGMNTEAFF TRBJ1-1 . TRBV13 .
TGTGCCAGCTCACTACAGACTAGCGGGAGTACAGATACGCAGTATTTT CASSLQTSGSTDTQYF TRBJ2-3 few TRBV18 TRBD2
TGTGCCAGCAGTCCCCTAGCGGGACATTTTTACGAGCAGTACTTC CASSPLAGHFYEQYF TRBJ2-7 . TRBV27 TRBD2
TGTGCCAGCAGTTTACACCCCGGGGGAGGGGCGGACGAGCAGTACTTC CASSLHPGGGADEQYF TRBJ2-7 . TRBV28 TRBD2
TGTGCCAGCAGCTTAGGGGCAGGGGAGACCCAGTACTTC CASSLGAGETQYF TRBJ2-5 . TRBV6-4 .
TGTGCCAGCAGCTTGCGGCTAGCGGGAGTGTCAAATGAGCAGTTCTTC CASSLRLAGVSNEQFF TRBJ2-1 . TRBV5-4 TRBD2
TGCGCCAGCAGGGTGCAGGGGACAAGCACTGAAGCTTTCTTT CASRVQGTSTEAFF TRBJ1-1 . TRBV5-1 .
TGTGCCACCAGGGTGGCGGGACAGGCACGGGAAAAACTGTTTTTT CATRVAGQAREKLFF TRBJ1-4 . TRBV15 TRBD1
TGTGCCAGCTCACCGCCTAGGACTAGCGGGAGAGGAGATACGCAGTATTTT CASSPPRTSGRGDTQYF TRBJ2-3 . TRBV18 TRBD2
TGTGCCAGCAGCTTCACGGGGACTAGCTACTACGAGCAGTACTTC CASSFTGTSYYEQYF TRBJ2-7 . TRBV5-4 TRBD2
TGTGCCAGCAGCTTTGATCCAGCGGGGTACGAGCAGTACTTC CASSFDPAGYEQYF TRBJ2-7 . TRBV5-5 TRBD2
TGTGCCAGCAGTGACTCAGCGGGAGCCCGACCTATTGAGCAGTTCTTC CASSDSAGARPIEQFF TRBJ2-1 once TRBV6-4 TRBD2
TGTGCCAGCAGCGTAGAGACAGGGGGGAATGAAAAACTGTTTTTT CASSVETGGNEKLFF TRBJ1-4 . TRBV9 TRBD1
TGTGCCAGCAGCAATGGGGGGGAGAACTATGGCTACACCTTC CASSNGGENYGYTF TRBJ1-2 . TRBV28 .
TGTGCCAGCAGCCTACAGGGGGTGGGTGAAAAACTGTTTTTT CASSLQGVGEKLFF TRBJ1-4 . TRBV7-9 TRBD1
TGTGCCAGCAGCTTATTGAGCGGGAGGGGGTCAGATACGCAGTATTTT CASSLLSGRGSDTQYF TRBJ2-3 once TRBV7-3 TRBD2
TGTGCCAGCAGCCTAACGGTGGAGGCAGGATTGAGGCAGTATTTT CASSLTVEAGLRQYF TRBJ2-3 . TRBV9 .
TGCGCCAGCAGCCAAGTGGCGGGGATAGGGACCATATATTTT CASSQVAGIGTIYF TRBJ1-3 . TRBV4-1 .
TGTGCCAGCAGCGTAGAATTAAACACCGGGGAGCTGTTTTTT CASSVELNTGELFF TRBJ2-2 . TRBV9 .
TGTGCCAGCAGCAAAAGCGGGGGTAATGCGACCCAGTACTTC CASSKSGGNATQYF TRBJ2-5 few TRBV21-1 .
TGTGCCAGTAGTACTGGACTAGCGGGTGACACAGATACGCAGTATTTT CASSTGLAGDTDTQYF TRBJ2-3 . TRBV19 TRBD2
TGTGCCAGCACCCTCGGGGGGAACACTGAAGCTTTCTTT CASTLGGNTEAFF TRBJ1-1 . TRBV7-2 .
TGCGCCAGCCGCCCACTAGCGGGGGGGTACGAGCAGTACTTC CASRPLAGGYEQYF TRBJ2-7 . TRBV5-1 TRBD2
TGTGCCACTACCTACGAGCGGGAGGACGGCGAGCAGTACTTC CATTYEREDGEQYF TRBJ2-7 . TRBV5-4 TRBD2
TGTGCCAGCAGCCCAAAAGCGACTAGCGGTTATCGCACAGATACGCAGTATTTT CASSPKATSGYRTDTQYF TRBJ2-3 . TRBV7-4 TRBD2
TGTGCCAGCAGCAGACTCCCGGATACGCAGTATTTT CASSRLPDTQYF TRBJ2-3 . TRBV28 .
TGTGCCACGACCGTGGAGTATAATTCACCCCTCCACTTT CATTVEYNSPLHF TRBJ1-6 . TRBV6-1 .
TGTGCCAGCAGCCCCTCCGGGACAGTCAGCACAGATACGCAGTATTTT CASSPSGTVSTDTQYF TRBJ2-3 . TRBV28 TRBD1
TGTGCCAGCAGCACCAGACAGGGGAATGGCTACACCTTC CASSTRQGNGYTF TRBJ1-2 once TRBV9 TRBD1
TGCGCCAGCAGTGCTTTGAGTGGCGGATACAACTACAATGAGCAGTTCTTC CASSALSGGYNYNEQFF TRBJ2-1 . TRBV10-1 .
TGTGCCAGCAGCCACACGAAGGGGCAGGGGTTTTATGGCTACACCTTC CASSHTKGQGFYGYTF TRBJ1-2 . TRBV4-2 .
TGTGCCAGCAGTTTATCACCCACCGGGTATGGCTACACCTTC CASSLSPTGYGYTF TRBJ1-2 . TRBV27 .
TGTGCCAGCAGCTCGACTCCCACCCAAGAGACCCAGTACTTC CASSSTPTQETQYF TRBJ2-5 . TRBV7-9 .
TGTGCCAGCAGCGAAGGGGGTTCAACTAATGAAAAACTGTTTTTT CASSEGGSTNEKLFF TRBJ1-4 . TRBV9 .
TGTGCCAGCAGCTTGGGACAGTCTGAAAAACTGTTTTTT CASSLGQSEKLFF TRBJ1-4 . TRBV7-9 TRBD1
TGTGCCAGGGAAGACAGGGACAACTACGAGCAGTACTTC CAREDRDNYEQYF TRBJ2-7 . TRBV2 TRBD1
TGTGCCAGCAGCTCCAGGGGGCAGGAAGGCTACACCTTC CASSSRGQEGYTF TRBJ1-2 . TRBV7-8 TRBD1
TGCAGCGTAGCGGGGGGGTTGAGTCGCGGCTATGGCTACACCTTC CSVAGGLSRGYGYTF TRBJ1-2 . TRBV29-1 .
TGTGCCAGCAGCCGAGGGGGGGAAGCCTACGAGCAGTACTTC CASSRGGEAYEQYF TRBJ2-7 . TRBV7-9 .
TGTGCCATTACCGGGGTCCACAATGAGCAGTTCTTC CAITGVHNEQFF TRBJ2-1 . TRBV28 .